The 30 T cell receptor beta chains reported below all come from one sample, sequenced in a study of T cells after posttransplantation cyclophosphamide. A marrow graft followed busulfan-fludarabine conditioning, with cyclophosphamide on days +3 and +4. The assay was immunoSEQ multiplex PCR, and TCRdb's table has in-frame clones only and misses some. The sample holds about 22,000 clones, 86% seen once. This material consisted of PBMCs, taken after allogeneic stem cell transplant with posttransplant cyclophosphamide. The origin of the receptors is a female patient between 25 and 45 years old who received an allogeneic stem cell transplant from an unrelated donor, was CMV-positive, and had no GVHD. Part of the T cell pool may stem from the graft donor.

CDR3 sequence (DNA): TGTGCCAGCAGTGAACTGCGGGGGGTTTCCGAGCAGTACTTC. Translation: CASSELRGVSEQYF. The rearrangement joins TRBV2 to TRBJ2-5, with 8 bases aligning to TRBD2. The J call is in doubt because the DNA end fits TRBJ2-7 better. CDR1 and CDR2 from the germline V gene are SNHLY and FYNNEI. CDR3 length: 14 residues.

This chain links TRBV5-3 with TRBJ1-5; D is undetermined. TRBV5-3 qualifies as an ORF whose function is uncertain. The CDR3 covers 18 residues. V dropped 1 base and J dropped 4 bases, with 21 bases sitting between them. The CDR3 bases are TGTGCCAGAAGCTTGAAAGACTACCCAGAGTATGATAATCAGCCCCAGCATTTT. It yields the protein CARSLKDYPEYDNQPQHF.

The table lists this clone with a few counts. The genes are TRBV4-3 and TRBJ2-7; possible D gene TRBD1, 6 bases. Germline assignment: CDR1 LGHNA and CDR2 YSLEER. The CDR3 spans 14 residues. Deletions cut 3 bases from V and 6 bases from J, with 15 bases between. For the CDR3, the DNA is TGCGCCAGCAGCCAGAGACCGGACAGAGGCGAGCAGTACTTC. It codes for CASSQRPDRGEQYF.

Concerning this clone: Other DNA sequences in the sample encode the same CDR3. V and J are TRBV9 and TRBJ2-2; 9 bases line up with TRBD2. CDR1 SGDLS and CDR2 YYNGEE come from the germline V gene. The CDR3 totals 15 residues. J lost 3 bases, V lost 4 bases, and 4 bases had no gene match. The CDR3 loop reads CASSPASGDTGELFF. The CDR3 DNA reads TGTGCCAGCAGCCCAGCTAGCGGGGACACCGGGGAGCTGTTTTTT.

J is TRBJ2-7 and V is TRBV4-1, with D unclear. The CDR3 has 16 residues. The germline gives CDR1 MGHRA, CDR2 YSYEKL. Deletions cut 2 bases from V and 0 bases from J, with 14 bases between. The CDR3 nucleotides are TGCGCCAGCAGCCAACTCGCGGCCGCCTCCTCCTACGAGCAGTACTTC. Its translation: CASSQLAAASSYEQYF.

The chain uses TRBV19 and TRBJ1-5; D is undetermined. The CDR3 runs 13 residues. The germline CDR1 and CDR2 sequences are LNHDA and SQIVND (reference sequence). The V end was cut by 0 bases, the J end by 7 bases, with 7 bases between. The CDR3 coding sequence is TGTGCCAGTAGTATAGAGGCCGGGCAGCCCCAGCATTTT. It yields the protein CASSIEAGQPQHF.

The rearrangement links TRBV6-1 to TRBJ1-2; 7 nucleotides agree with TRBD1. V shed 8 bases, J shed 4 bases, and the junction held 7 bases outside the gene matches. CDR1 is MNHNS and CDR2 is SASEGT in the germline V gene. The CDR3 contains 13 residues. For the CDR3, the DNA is TGTGCCAGCTGTCAGGGGGGCCTCTATGGCTACACCTTC. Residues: CASCQGGLYGYTF.

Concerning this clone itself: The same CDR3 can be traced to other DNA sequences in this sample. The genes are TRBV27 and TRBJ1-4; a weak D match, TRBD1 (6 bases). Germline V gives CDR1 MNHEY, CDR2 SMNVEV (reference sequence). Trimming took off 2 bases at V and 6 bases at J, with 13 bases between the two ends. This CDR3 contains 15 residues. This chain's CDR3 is CASSLEGRGHEKLFF. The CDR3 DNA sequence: TGTGCCAGCAGTTTAGAGGGCAGGGGCCATGAAAAACTGTTTTTT.

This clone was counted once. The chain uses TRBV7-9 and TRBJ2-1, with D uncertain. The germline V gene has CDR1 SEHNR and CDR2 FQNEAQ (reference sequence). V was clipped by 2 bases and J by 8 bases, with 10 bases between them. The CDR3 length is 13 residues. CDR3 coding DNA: TGTGCCAGCAGCTTAAGACATCTCGATGAGCAGTTCTTC. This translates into CASSLRHLDEQFF. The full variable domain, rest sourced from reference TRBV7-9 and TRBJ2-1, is DTGVSQNPRHKITKRGQNVTFRCDPISEHNRLYWYRQTLGQGPEFLTYFQNEAQLEKSRLLSDRFSAERPKGSFSTLEIQRTEQGDSAMYLCASSLRHLDEQFFGPGTRLTVL.

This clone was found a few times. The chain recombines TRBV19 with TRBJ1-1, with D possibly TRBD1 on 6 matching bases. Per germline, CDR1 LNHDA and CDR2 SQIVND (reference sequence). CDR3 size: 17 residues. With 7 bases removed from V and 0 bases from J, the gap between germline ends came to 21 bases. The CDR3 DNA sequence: TGTGCCAGTATAGGTTTTGTTGGGCAGGGGTTGAACACTGAAGCTTTCTTT. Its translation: CASIGFVGQGLNTEAFF.

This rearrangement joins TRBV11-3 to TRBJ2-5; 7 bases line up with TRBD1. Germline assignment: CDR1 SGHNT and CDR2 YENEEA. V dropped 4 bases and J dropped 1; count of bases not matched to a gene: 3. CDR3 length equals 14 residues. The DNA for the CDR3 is TGTGCCAGCAGCTCGGGACAGAGCCAAGAGACCCAGTACTTC. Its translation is CASSSGQSQETQYF.

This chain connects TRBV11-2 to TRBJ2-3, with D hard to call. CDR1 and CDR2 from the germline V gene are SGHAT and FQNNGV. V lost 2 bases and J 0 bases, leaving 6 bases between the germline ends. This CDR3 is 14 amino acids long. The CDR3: CASSLTTSTDTQYF. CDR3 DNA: TGTGCCAGCAGCTTAACTACGAGCACAGATACGCAGTATTTT.

CDR3 amino acids: CASSDPRGGEVGELFF. The DNA of the CDR3 is TGTGCCAGCAGTGACCCGAGGGGAGGGGAAGTCGGGGAGCTGTTTTTT. The chain is built from TRBV2 and TRBJ2-2; TRBD2 aligns across 7 bases. This CDR3 spans 16 amino acids. Germline V lookup: CDR1 SNHLY, CDR2 FYNNEI. J lost 7 bases, V lost 3 bases, and 11 bases had no gene match.

CDR3 DNA sequence: TGCGCCAGCAGCCAGGGCAGGGGCAGGGCTCCCAATCAGCCCCAGCATTTT. It encodes CASSQGRGRAPNQPQHF. The rearrangement links TRBV4-1 to TRBJ1-5; possibly TRBD1 for D (6 bases). CDR1 and CDR2 from the germline V gene are MGHRA and YSYEKL. Trimming took off 3 bases at V and 3 bases at J, with 18 bases between the two ends. CDR3 size: 17 residues.

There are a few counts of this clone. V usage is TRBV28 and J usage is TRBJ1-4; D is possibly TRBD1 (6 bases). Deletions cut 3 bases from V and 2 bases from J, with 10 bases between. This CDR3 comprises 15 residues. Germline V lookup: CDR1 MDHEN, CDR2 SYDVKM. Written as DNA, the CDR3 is TGTGCCAGCAGTTTGCAGGGGCGGACTAATGAAAAACTGTTTTTT. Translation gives CASSLQGRTNEKLFF.

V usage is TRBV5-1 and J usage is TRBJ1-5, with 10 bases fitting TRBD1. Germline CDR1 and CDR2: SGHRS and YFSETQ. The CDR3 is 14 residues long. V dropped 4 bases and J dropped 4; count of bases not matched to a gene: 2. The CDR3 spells CASSPGQGNQPQHF. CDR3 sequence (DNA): TGCGCCAGCAGCCCGGGACAGGGGAATCAGCCCCAGCATTTT.

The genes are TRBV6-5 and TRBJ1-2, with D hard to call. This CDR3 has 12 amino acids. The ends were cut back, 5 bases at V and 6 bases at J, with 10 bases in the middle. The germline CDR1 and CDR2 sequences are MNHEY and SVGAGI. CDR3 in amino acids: CASSPTGNGYTF. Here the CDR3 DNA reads TGTGCCAGCAGTCCCACCGGGAATGGCTACACCTTC.

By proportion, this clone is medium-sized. CDR3 region: CASSVEWLAATDTQYF. CDR3 DNA sequence: TGTGCCAGCAGCGTAGAGTGGCTAGCGGCCACAGATACGCAGTATTTT. V and J are TRBV9 and TRBJ2-3; 7 bases match TRBD2. Germline V gives CDR1 SGDLS, CDR2 YYNGEE. V was pared by 0 bases and J by 2 bases, with 6 bases of the junction left unmatched. The CDR3 loop spans 16 amino acids.

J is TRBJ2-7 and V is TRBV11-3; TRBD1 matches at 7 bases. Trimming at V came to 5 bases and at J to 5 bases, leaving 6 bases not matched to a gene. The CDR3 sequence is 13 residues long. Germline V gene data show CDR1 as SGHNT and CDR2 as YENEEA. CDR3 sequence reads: CASSGRGRDEQYF. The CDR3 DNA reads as TGTGCCAGCAGCGGCAGGGGGAGAGACGAGCAGTACTTC.

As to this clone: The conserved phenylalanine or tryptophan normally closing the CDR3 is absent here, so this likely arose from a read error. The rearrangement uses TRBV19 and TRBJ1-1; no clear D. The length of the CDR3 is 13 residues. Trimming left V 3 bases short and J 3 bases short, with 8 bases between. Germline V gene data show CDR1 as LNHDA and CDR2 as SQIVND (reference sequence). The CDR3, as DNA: TGTGCCAGTAGTATCCCAACAGACACTGAAGCTTTCCTT. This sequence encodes CASSIPTDTEAFL.

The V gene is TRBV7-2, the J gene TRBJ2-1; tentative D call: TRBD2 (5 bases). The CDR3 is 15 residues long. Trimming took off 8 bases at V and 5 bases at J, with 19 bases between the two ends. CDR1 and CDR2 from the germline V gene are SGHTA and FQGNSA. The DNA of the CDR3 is TGTGCCAGCTCCCTTCCCGCTAGCATCCACAATGAGCAGTTCTTC. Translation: CASSLPASIHNEQFF. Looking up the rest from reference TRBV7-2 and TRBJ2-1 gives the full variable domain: GAGVSQSPSNKVTEKGKDVELRCDPISGHTALYWYRQSLGQGLEFLIYFQGNSAPDKSGLPSDRFSAERTGGSVSTLTIQRTQQEDSAVYLCASSLPASIHNEQFFGPGTRLTVL.

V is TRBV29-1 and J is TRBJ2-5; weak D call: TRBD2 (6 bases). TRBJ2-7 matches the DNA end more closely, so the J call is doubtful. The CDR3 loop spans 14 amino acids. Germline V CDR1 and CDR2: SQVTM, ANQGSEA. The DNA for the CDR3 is TGCAGCGTTGGCTCTCGAGGGGCGGGGTACGAGCAGTACTTC. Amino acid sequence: CSVGSRGAGYEQYF.

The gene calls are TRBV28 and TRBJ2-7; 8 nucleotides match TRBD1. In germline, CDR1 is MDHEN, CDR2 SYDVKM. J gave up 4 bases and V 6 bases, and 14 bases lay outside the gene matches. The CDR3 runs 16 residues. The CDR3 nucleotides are TGTGCCAGCAGCCCTACCCAAGACAGGGGTCTTTACGAGCAGTACTTC. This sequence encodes CASSPTQDRGLYEQYF.

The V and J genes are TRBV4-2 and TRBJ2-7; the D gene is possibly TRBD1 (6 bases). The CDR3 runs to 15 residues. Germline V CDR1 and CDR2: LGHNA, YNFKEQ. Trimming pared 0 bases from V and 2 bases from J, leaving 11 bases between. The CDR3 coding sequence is TGTGCCAGCAGCCAAGATAGGACAGCGACCTACGAGCAGTACTTC. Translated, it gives CASSQDRTATYEQYF.

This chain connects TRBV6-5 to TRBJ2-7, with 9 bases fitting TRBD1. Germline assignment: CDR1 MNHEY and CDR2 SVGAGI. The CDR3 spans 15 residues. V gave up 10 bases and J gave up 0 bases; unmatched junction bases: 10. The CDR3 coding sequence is TGTGCCACCTGGGGACAGGGTAAACACTCCTACGAGCAGTACTTC. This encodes CATWGQGKHSYEQYF.

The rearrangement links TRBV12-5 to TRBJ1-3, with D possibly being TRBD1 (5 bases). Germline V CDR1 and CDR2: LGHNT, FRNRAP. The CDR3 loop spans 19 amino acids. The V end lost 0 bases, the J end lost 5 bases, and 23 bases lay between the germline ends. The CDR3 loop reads CASGLVPDRWSRERNTIYF. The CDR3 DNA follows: TGTGCTAGTGGTTTGGTACCGGACCGGTGGTCCAGGGAAAGAAACACCATATATTTT.

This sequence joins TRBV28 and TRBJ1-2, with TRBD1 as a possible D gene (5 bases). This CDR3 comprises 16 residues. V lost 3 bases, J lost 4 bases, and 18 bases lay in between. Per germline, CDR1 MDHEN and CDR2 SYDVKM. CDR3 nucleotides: TGTGCCAGCAGTTTGGCTCCTCAGGGCTACCCCTATGGCTACACCTTC. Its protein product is CASSLAPQGYPYGYTF.

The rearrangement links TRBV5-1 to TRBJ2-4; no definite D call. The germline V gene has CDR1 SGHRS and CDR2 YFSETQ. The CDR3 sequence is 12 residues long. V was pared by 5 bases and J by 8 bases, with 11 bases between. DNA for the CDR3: TGCGCCAGCAGTTCATCGGGTTACATTCAGTACTTC. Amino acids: CASSSSGYIQYF. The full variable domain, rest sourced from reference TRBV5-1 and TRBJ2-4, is KAGVTQTPRYLIKTRGQQVTLSCSPISGHRSVSWYQQTPGQGLQFLFEYFSETQRNKGNFPGRFSGRQFSNSRSEMNVSTLELGDSALYLCASSSSGYIQYFGAGTRLSVL.

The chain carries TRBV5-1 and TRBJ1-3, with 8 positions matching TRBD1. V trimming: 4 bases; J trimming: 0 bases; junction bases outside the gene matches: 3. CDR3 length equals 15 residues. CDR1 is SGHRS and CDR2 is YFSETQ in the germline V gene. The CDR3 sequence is CASSNGQGSGNTIYF. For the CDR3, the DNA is TGCGCCAGCAGCAACGGACAGGGCTCTGGAAACACCATATATTTT.

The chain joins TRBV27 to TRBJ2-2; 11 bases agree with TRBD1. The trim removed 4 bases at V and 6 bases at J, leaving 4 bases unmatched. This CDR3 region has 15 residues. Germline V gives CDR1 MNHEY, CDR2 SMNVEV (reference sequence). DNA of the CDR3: TGTGCCAGCAGTTCCGGGACAGGGGGGTCCGGGGAGCTGTTTTTT. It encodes CASSSGTGGSGELFF.